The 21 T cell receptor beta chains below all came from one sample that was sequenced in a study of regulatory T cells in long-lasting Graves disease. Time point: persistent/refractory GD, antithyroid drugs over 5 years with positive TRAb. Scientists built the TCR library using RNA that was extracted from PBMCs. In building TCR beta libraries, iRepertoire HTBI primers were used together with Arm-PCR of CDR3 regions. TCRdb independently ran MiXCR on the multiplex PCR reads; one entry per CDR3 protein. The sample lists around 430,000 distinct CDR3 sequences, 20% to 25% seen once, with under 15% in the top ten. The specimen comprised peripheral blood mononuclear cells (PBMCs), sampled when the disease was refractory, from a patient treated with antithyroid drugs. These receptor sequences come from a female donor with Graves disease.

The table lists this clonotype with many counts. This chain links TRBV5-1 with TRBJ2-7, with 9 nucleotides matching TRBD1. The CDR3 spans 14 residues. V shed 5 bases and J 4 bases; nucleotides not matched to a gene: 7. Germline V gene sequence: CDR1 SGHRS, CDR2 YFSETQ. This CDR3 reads CASRAGTGFYEQYF. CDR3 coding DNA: TGCGCCAGCAGGGCCGGGACAGGGTTTTACGAGCAGTACTTC.

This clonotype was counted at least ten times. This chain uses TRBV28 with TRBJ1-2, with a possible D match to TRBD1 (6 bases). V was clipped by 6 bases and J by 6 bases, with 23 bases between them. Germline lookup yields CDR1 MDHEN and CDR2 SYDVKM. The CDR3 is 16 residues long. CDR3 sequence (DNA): TGTGCCAGCAGACGTTCGGGGGGCGCTTTAGAACATGGCTACACCTTC. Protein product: CASRRSGGALEHGYTF.

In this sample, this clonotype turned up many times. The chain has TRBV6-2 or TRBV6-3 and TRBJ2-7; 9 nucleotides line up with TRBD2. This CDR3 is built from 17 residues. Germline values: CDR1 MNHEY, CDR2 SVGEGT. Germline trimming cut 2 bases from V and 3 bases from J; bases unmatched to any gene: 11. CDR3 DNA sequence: TGTGCCAGCAGTTACCCCGGATATTCGACTAGCGGCTACGAGCAGTACTTC. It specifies CASSYPGYSTSGYEQYF.

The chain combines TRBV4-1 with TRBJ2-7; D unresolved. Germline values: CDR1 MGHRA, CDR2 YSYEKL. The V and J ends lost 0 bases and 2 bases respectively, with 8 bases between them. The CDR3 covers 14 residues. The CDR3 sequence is CASSQEVVTYEQYF. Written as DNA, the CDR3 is TGCGCCAGCAGCCAAGAGGTCGTCACCTACGAGCAGTACTTC.

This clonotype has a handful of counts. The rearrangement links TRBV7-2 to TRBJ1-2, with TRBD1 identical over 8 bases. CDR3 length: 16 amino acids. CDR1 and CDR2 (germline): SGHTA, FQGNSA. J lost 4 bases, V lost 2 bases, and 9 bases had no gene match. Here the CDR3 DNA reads TGTGCCAGCAGCTTACAGGGGGCAGGTGGAAGCTATGGCTACACCTTC. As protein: CASSLQGAGGSYGYTF.

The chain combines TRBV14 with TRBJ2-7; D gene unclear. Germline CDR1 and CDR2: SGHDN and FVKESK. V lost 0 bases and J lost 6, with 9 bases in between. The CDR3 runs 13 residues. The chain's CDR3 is CASSQDPGREQYF. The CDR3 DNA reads TGTGCCAGCAGCCAAGATCCGGGCCGCGAGCAGTACTTC.

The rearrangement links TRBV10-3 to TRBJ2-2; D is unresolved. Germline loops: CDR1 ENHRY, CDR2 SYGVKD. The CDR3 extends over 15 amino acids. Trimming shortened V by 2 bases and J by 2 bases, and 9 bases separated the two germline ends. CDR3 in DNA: TGTGCCATCAGTGAGCCGAAGGGAAACACCGGGGAGCTGTTTTTT. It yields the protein CAISEPKGNTGELFF.

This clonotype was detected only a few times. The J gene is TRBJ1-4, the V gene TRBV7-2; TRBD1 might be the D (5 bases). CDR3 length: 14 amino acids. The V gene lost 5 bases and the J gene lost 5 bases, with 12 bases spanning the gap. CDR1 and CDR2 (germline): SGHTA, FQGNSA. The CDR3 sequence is CASSPREGNEKLFF. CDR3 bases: TGTGCCAGCAGCCCTCGGGAGGGGAATGAAAAACTGTTTTTT.

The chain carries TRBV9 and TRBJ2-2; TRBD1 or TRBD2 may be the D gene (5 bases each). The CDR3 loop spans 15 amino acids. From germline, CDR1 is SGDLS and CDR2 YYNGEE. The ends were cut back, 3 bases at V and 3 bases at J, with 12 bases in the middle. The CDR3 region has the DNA TGTGCCAGCAGCGACGGGACGGTGTACACCGGGGAGCTGTTTTTT. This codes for CASSDGTVYTGELFF.

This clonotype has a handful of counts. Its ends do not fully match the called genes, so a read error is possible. CDR3 protein: CASSITGDSPLHF. The CDR3 nucleotides read TGTGCCAGCAGCATAACAGGGGATTCACCCCTCCACTTT. The chain employs TRBV7-3 and TRBJ1-6, with TRBD1 matching over 7 bases. Germline loops: CDR1 SGHTA, CDR2 FQGTGA. CDR3 size: 13 residues.

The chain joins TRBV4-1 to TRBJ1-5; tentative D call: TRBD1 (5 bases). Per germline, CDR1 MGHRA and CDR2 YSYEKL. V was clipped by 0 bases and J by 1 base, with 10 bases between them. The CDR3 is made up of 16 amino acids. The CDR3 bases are TGCGCCAGCAGCCAAGATTCGGGGGTCAGCAATCAGCCCCAGCATTTT. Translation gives CASSQDSGVSNQPQHF.

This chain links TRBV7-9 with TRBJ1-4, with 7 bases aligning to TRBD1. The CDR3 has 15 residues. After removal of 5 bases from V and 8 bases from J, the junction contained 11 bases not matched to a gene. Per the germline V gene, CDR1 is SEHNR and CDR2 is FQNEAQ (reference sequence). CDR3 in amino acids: CASSLLGQYYEKLFF. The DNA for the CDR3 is TGTGCCAGCAGCCTACTGGGACAGTATTACGAAAAACTGTTTTTT.

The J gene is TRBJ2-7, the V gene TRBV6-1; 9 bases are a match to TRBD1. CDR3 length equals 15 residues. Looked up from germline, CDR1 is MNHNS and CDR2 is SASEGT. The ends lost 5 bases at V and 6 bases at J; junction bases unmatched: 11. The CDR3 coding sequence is TGTGCCAGCAGTCGAGTGGGACAGGGAGTAGGCGAGCAGTACTTC. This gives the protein CASSRVGQGVGEQYF.

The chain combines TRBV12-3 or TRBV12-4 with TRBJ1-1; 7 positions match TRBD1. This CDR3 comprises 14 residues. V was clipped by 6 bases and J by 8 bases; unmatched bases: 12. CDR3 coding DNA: TGTGCCAGCAGGGGAAACAGGGGTTCGACGGAAGCTTTCTTT. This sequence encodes CASRGNRGSTEAFF.

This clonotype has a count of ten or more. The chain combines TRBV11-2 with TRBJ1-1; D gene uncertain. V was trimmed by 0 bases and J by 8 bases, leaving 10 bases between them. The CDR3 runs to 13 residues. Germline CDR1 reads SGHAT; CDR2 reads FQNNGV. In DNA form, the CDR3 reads TGTGCCAGCAGCTTAGACTTGGAGGGAGAAGCTTTCTTT. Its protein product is CASSLDLEGEAFF.

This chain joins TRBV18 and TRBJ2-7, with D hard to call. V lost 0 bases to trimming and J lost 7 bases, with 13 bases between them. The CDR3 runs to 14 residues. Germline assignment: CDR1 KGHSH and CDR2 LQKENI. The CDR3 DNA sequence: TGTGCCAGCTCACCACCTCCAGTCCCCTGGGAGCAGTACTTC. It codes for CASSPPPVPWEQYF.

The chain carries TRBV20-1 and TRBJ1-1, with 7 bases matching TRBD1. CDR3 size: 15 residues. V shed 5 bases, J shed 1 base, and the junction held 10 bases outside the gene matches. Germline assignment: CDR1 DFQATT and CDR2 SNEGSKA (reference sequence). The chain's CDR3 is CSAVGPGQQNTEAFF. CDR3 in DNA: TGCAGTGCTGTGGGTCCGGGACAGCAGAACACTGAAGCTTTCTTT.

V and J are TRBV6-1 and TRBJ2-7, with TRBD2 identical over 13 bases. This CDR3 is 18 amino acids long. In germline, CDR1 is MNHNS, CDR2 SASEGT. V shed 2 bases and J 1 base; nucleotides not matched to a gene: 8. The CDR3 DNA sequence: TGTGCCAGCAGTGAAAATCCGGGACTAGCGGGGCTTTCCTACGAGCAGTACTTC. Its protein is CASSENPGLAGLSYEQYF.

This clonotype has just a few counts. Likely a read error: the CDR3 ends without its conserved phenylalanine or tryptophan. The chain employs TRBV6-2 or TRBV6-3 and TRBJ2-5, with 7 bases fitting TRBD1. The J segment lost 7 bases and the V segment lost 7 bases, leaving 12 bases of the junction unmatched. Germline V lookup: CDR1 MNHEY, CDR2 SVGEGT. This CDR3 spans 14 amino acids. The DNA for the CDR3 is TGTGCCAGCAATCCGACAGGGTCAAGGGGGACCCAGTACCTC. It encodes CASNPTGSRGTQYL.

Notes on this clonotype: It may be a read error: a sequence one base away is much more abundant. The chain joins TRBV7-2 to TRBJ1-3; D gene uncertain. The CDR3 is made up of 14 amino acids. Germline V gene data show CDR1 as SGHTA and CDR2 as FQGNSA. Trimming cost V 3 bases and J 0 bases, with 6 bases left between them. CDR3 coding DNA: TGTGCCAGCAGCTTTACAGCCTCTGGAAACACCATATATTTT. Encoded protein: CASSFTASGNTIYF. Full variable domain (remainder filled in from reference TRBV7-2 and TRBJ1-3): GAGVSQSPSNKVTEKGKDVELRCDPISGHTALYWYRQSLGQGLEFLIYFQGNSAPDKSGLPSDRFSAERTGGSVSTLTIQRTQQEDSAVYLCASSFTASGNTIYFGEGSWLTVV.

CDR3 residues: CAIRQGESGANVLTF. In DNA form, the CDR3 reads TGTGCCATCAGACAGGGTGAATCTGGGGCCAACGTCCTGACTTTC. The V and J genes are TRBV10-3 and TRBJ2-6; tentative D call: TRBD1 (6 bases). Trimming left V 6 bases short and J 1 base short, with 10 bases between. Germline V gene sequence: CDR1 ENHRY, CDR2 SYGVKD. This CDR3 contains 15 residues.